This TCR beta chain was identified during a study of tumor-infiltrating lymphocytes in glioblastoma multiforme. Whole-study findings and limits: Functional subtype sorting of these T cells was not performed.

Multiple V-beta primers and a C-beta primer amplified TCRB from RNA. TCRB cDNA was made from around 0.46 ug total RNA. No unique molecular identifiers were described for these TCRB libraries. MiXCR, applied by TCRdb to the multiplex PCR reads, yields one record per CDR3 protein. This sample yields about 9,600 distinct CDR3 sequences, of which just over 65% are seen a single time; roughly half belongs to the top ten. Germline V gives CDR1 SGHAT, CDR2 FQNNGV. V lost 5 bases to trimming and J lost 5 bases, with 9 bases between them. CDR3 length: 12 residues. Within the sample, this clonotype is large (0.1 to 1%). Antigen: not known.

The sequence was collected from a male donor with glioblastoma. The sequencing sample was made of brain tumor tissue. The rearrangement links TRBV11-2 to TRBJ2-5; D might be TRBD1 or TRBD2, each matching 5 bases. The CDR3, as DNA: TGTGCCAGCAGCCAGTGGGGGGAGACCCAGTACTTC. Translated: CASSQWGETQYF.